This T cell receptor (beta chain) stems from a study of blood T cells in healthy people across ages. It was with a sample-barcoded 5' primer and a J-beta primer mix that a second PCR of about 7 to 12 cycles was run. Every cDNA was tagged by a template-switch adaptor with 12 random nucleotides. TCRdb re-called the 5' RACE reads with MiXCR, one entry per CDR3 protein. Seen here are more than 550,000 distinct CDR3 sequences, 22% observed once, and the top ten hold 22%. Germline V CDR1 and CDR2: MNHEY, SMNVEV (reference sequence). This CDR3 is built from 17 residues. Trimming shortened V by 4 bases and J by 1 base, and 18 bases separated the two germline ends. Every sample had a minimum of 6.5 million PBMCs isolated. Each sample provided at least 6 micrograms of extracted total RNA.

The chain joins TRBV27 to TRBJ2-3, with D perhaps matching TRBD1 (7 bases). This receptor was identified in a man in his 70s in good health. Specimen: blood. The CDR3 DNA is TGTGCCAGCAGTTCCCAGGGGGTATCTAGCGGCACAGATACGCAGTATTTT. Its protein product is CASSSQGVSSGTDTQYF.